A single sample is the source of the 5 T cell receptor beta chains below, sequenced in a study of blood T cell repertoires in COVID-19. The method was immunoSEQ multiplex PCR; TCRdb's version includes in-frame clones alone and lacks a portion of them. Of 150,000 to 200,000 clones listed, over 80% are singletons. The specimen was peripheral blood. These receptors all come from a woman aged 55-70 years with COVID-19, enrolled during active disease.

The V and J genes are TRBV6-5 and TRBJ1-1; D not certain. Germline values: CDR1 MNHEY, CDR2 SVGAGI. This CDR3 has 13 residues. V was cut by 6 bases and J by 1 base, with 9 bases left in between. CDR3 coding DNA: TGTGCCAGCAGCTCGTCGTCGAACACTGAAGCTTTCTTT. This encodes CASSSSSNTEAFF.

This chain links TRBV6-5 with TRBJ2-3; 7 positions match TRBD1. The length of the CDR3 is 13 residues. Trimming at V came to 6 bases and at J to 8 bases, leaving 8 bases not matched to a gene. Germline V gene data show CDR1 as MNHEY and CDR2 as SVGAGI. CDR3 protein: CASSRTGVGTQYF. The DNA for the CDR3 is TGTGCCAGCAGCCGTACAGGGGTGGGTACGCAGTATTTT.

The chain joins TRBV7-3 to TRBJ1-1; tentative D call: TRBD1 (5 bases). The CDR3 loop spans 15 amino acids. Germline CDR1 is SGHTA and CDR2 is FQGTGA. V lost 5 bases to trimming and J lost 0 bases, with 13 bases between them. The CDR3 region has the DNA TGTGCCAGCAGCAGATCTTCAGGGTTGAACACTGAAGCTTTCTTT. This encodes CASSRSSGLNTEAFF.

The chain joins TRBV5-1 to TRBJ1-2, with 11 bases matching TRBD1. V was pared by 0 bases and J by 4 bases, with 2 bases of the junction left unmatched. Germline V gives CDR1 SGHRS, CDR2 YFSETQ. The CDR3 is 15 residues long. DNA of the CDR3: TGCGCCAGCAGCTTGGCCGGGACAGGGGGCTATGGCTACACCTTC. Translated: CASSLAGTGGYGYTF.

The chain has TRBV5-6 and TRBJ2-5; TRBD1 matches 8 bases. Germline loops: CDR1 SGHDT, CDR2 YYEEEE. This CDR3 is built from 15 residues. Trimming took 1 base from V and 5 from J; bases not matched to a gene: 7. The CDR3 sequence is CASSLYTGGPETQYF. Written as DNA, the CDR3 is TGTGCCAGCAGCTTGTACACAGGGGGTCCGGAGACCCAGTACTTC. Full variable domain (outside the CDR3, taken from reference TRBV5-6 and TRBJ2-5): DAGVTQSPTHLIKTRGQQVTLRCSPKSGHDTVSWYQQALGQGPQFIFQYYEEEERQRGNFPDRFSGHQFPNYSSELNVNALLLGDSALYLCASSLYTGGPETQYFGPGTRLLVL.